This T cell receptor beta chain originates from a study of CD8+CD57+ T cells in acquired aplastic anemia. As for the study in general: Healthy donor CD4+ samples were sequenced to a depth that averaged approximately 9.9 million reads.

Germline lookup yields CDR1 LNHDA and CDR2 SQIVND (reference sequence). V lost 2 bases and J lost 4; bases outside the gene matches: 4. The CDR3 runs 14 residues. According to the study, genomic DNA was the template for TCR beta VDJ and CDR3 profiling. From the reads, TCRdb called clonotypes with MiXCR, one entry per CDR3 protein. The sample includes about 220,000 distinct CDR3 sequences, about 37% of them seen just once. Overall study results and limits: Patients shared twenty-nine CD8+ CDR3 sequences with controls.

Turning to this clonotype: The antigen remains undetermined.

Sequenced material: sorted CD4+, CD8+, or CD8+CD57+ T cells (not recorded which) from PBMCs. The J gene is TRBJ1-2, the V gene TRBV19; 7 bases align to TRBD1. The origin of this receptor is a human donor in good health, serving as a control. The CDR3 nucleotides read TGTGCCAGTAGTATAATCAGGGGGTTCTATGGCTACACCTTC. Translated: CASSIIRGFYGYTF.